Listed here are 31 T cell receptor beta chains from one sample, sequenced in a study of regulatory T cells in long-lasting Graves disease. Time point denoted: newly diagnosed GD, antithyroid drugs for less than 3 months. From RNA extracted from PBMCs, the TCR library was made. Construction of the TCR beta libraries employed iRepertoire HTBI primers in conjunction with Arm-PCR of CDR3 regions. TCRdb recomputed calls from the multiplex PCR reads with MiXCR, one row per CDR3 protein. Here the sample spans over 400,000 distinct CDR3 sequences, about 14% being singletons. These data were also filed under a second study, of T cells in Graves' hyperthyroidism and ophthalmopathy.

Source: peripheral blood mononuclear cells (PBMCs), taken at new diagnosis, from a patient treated with antithyroid drugs. Receptors originate from a woman between 45 and 60 years old with Graves disease.

This clonotype came up a few times. The chain combines TRBV20-1 with TRBJ1-1; a weak D match, TRBD1 (6 bases). The V end was cut by 7 bases, the J end by 5 bases, with 17 bases between. CDR1 and CDR2 (germline): DFQATT, SNEGSKA (reference sequence). The CDR3 runs 13 residues. In DNA form, the CDR3 reads TGCAGTGGAAGCAGGGGCAGGGGAACTGAAGCTTTCTTT. Encoded protein: CSGSRGRGTEAFF.

This chain connects TRBV5-1 to TRBJ1-4; D possibly corresponds to TRBD1 (5 bases). Germline V gives CDR1 SGHRS, CDR2 YFSETQ. This CDR3 is built from 14 residues. V lost 7 bases, J lost 3 bases, and 13 bases lay in between. The CDR3 is CASAEGKSNEKLFF. The CDR3 region has the DNA TGCGCCAGCGCCGAGGGGAAGTCTAATGAAAAACTGTTTTTT.

This clonotype was seen many times. V usage is TRBV28 and J usage is TRBJ1-5; perhaps TRBD1 as D (5 bases). This CDR3 has 15 amino acids. Trimming shortened V by 9 bases and J by 2 bases, and 17 bases separated the two germline ends. Per the germline V gene, CDR1 is MDHEN and CDR2 is SYDVKM. CDR3 amino acids: CASSRGGVGNQPQHF. The CDR3 DNA reads TGTGCCAGTTCAAGGGGAGGGGTCGGCAATCAGCCCCAGCATTTT.

This clonotype was detected a few times. The chain uses TRBV13 and TRBJ2-6, with TRBD1 matching 10 bases. This CDR3 contains 16 residues. J lost 2 bases, V lost 3 bases, and 1 base had no gene match. Germline V gene data show CDR1 as PRHDT and CDR2 as FYEKMQ (reference sequence). The CDR3, as DNA: TGTGCCAGCAGCTTTGGGACAGGGGCTGGGGCCAACGTCCTGACTTTC. Protein: CASSFGTGAGANVLTF.

The sample holds many counts of this clonotype. This chain connects TRBV11-2 to TRBJ2-7; perhaps TRBD2 as D (6 bases). V shed 1 base and J shed 7 bases, with 20 bases lying between them. The CDR3 is made up of 16 amino acids. Germline values: CDR1 SGHAT, CDR2 FQNNGV. The CDR3 DNA reads as TGTGCCAGCAGCTTAGTGCGGGGACCCCTTTATCCGGAGCAGTACTTC. Translation: CASSLVRGPLYPEQYF.

This clonotype was picked up many times. This chain joins TRBV9 and TRBJ2-5, with 8 positions matching TRBD1. CDR1 is SGDLS and CDR2 is YYNGEE in the germline V gene. Trimming removed 3 bases from V and 1 base from J; junction bases left unmatched: 2. The CDR3 spans 14 residues. The CDR3: CASSATGGQETQYF. CDR3 bases: TGTGCCAGCAGCGCCACAGGGGGCCAAGAGACCCAGTACTTC.

This clonotype was seen at least ten times. CDR3 coding DNA: TGTGCCAGCAGCCGCGGGACAGATGAAGATACGCAGTATTTT. As protein: CASSRGTDEDTQYF. V is TRBV3-1 and J is TRBJ2-3; tentative D call: TRBD1 (7 bases). The CDR3 spans 14 residues. Germline CDR1 reads LGHDT; CDR2 reads YNNKEL (reference sequence). With 4 bases removed from V and 5 bases from J, the gap between germline ends came to 13 bases.

This clonotype has a handful of counts. Germline is not matched at one junction end, which may reflect a read error. This chain links TRBV6-5 with TRBJ2-5; 10 bases fit TRBD1. The CDR3 has 16 residues. CDR1 and CDR2 from the germline V gene are MNHEY and SVGAGI. CDR3 coding DNA: TGTGCCAGCAGTTACTCTGGGACAGGGGACCAGGAGACCCAGTACTTC. Protein product: CASSYSGTGDQETQYF.

The chain carries TRBV5-1 and TRBJ2-1; TRBD2 matches 8 bases. Trimming at V came to 0 bases and at J to 0 bases, leaving 2 bases not matched to a gene. Germline loops: CDR1 SGHRS, CDR2 YFSETQ. The CDR3 totals 16 residues. CDR3 in amino acids: CASSLDSGTSYNEQFF. CDR3 bases: TGCGCCAGCAGCTTGGATAGCGGGACCTCCTACAATGAGCAGTTCTTC.

This clonotype was observed many times. V is TRBV5-1 and J is TRBJ2-7; possible D gene TRBD1, 5 bases. The CDR3 is 14 residues long. V was clipped by 0 bases and J by 5 bases, with 12 bases between them. Germline assignment: CDR1 SGHRS and CDR2 YFSETQ. The CDR3 nucleotides are TGCGCCAGCAGCTTGGGACAGCCCCGGGACGAGCAGTACTTC. Its translation: CASSLGQPRDEQYF.

The V gene is TRBV11-3, the J gene TRBJ2-7; 10 bases line up with TRBD2. CDR1 SGHNT and CDR2 YENEEA come from the germline V gene. The CDR3 runs to 14 residues. V gave up 1 base and J gave up 4 bases; unmatched junction bases: 1. The CDR3 nucleotides are TGTGCCAGCAGCTTAGCGACTAGCGGGTACGAGCAGTACTTC. Translation gives CASSLATSGYEQYF.

To note about this clonotype: It may be a read error: a sequence one base away is much more abundant. This chain links TRBV5-1 with TRBJ2-2; tentative D call: TRBD2 (5 bases). CDR1 is SGHRS and CDR2 is YFSETQ in the germline V gene. The CDR3 has 15 residues. The CDR3 spells CASSLSLAVTGELLF. The CDR3 DNA follows: TGCGCCAGCAGCTTGTCGTTGGCGGTGACCGGGGAGCTGCTTTTT.

Worth noting for this clonotype: Because the CDR3 is missing its conserved closing phenylalanine or tryptophan, this is likely a read error. It is unclear where the CDR3 begins or ends on the DNA, so no DNA is shown, and the CDR3 is as TCRdb lists it. The chain employs TRBV5-1 and TRBJ2-7; TRBD1, the table's D call, lacks a check against the DNA. Germline CDR1 reads SGHRS; CDR2 reads YFSETQ. The CDR3 adds up to 13 amino acids, both ends counted. This CDR3 is CASSGGEGTTSFL.

This clonotype was recorded many times. This chain joins TRBV20-1 and TRBJ2-7, with D perhaps TRBD1 or TRBD2 (7 bases each). CDR1 and CDR2 from the germline V gene are DFQATT and SNEGSKA (reference sequence). Trimming removed 5 bases at V and 5 bases at J, with 25 bases between. There are 16 residues in the CDR3. The CDR3 loop reads CSAPDREEGAYNEQYF. The DNA for the CDR3 is TGCAGTGCTCCGGACCGGGAGGAGGGGGCTTATAACGAGCAGTACTTC.

At least ten counts were recorded for this clonotype. The CDR3 DNA sequence: TGTGCCAGCATCGCACTAGCGGGAGATAGCACCGGGGAGCTGTTTTTT. Protein sequence: CASIALAGDSTGELFF. J is TRBJ2-2 and V is TRBV7-9; the match to TRBD2 covers 11 bases. Germline values: CDR1 SEHNR, CDR2 FQNEAQ (reference sequence). The CDR3 covers 16 residues. V shed 7 bases, J shed 4 bases, and the junction held 8 bases outside the gene matches.

This chain joins TRBV7-9 and TRBJ2-7; D may correspond to TRBD1 or TRBD2 (6 bases each). V lost 4 bases and J 5 bases, leaving 18 bases between the germline ends. The CDR3 is 15 residues long. The germline V gene encodes CDR1 SEHNR and CDR2 FQNEAQ (reference sequence). Here the CDR3 reads CASSSRRGRSDEQYF. The DNA of the CDR3 is TGTGCCAGCAGCTCCCGTCGGGGGCGGTCGGACGAGCAGTACTTC.

This clonotype was seen ten or more times. The chain employs TRBV9 and TRBJ1-1; the D is unclear. CDR1 and CDR2 from the germline V gene are SGDLS and YYNGEE. The CDR3 covers 13 residues. V was clipped by 0 bases and J by 2 bases, with 5 bases between them. This chain's CDR3 is CASSVESNTEAFF. As DNA, the CDR3 is TGTGCCAGCAGCGTAGAAAGTAACACTGAAGCTTTCTTT.

This clonotype was found many times. The rearrangement links TRBV6-1 to TRBJ2-1, with D perhaps TRBD2 (5 bases). Germline assignment: CDR1 MNHNS and CDR2 SASEGT. The CDR3 spans 14 residues. The ends were cut back, 6 bases at V and 7 bases at J, with 16 bases in the middle. The CDR3 DNA reads TGTGCCAGCAGGGGCGGCGGGTCGTTGAATGAGCAGTTCTTC. This gives the protein CASRGGGSLNEQFF.

Many counts were recorded for this clonotype. The chain recombines TRBV18 with TRBJ2-3, with D perhaps given as TRBD1 or TRBD2 (5 bases each). V was pared by 0 bases and J by 6 bases, with 16 bases between. Looked up from germline, CDR1 is KGHSH and CDR2 is LQKENI. This CDR3 is built from 16 residues. This chain's CDR3 is CASSPPRGGVGDTQYF. CDR3 DNA: TGTGCCAGCTCACCACCGAGGGGCGGAGTAGGGGATACGCAGTATTTT. The full variable domain, rest sourced from reference TRBV18 and TRBJ2-3, is NAGVMQNPRHLVRRRGQEARLRCSPMKGHSHVYWYRQLPEEGLKFMVYLQKENIIDESGMPKERFSAEFPKEGPSILRIQQVVRGDSAAYFCASSPPRGGVGDTQYFGPGTRLTVL.

This clonotype was picked up many times. This chain joins TRBV28 and TRBJ2-5; D is possibly TRBD1 (5 bases). The germline V and J ends were trimmed by 4 bases and 4 bases, with 10 bases remaining between them. This CDR3 contains 13 residues. CDR1 is MDHEN and CDR2 is SYDVKM in the germline V gene. The chain's CDR3 is CASSWGQSETQYF. DNA of the CDR3: TGTGCCAGCAGTTGGGGCCAGTCAGAGACCCAGTACTTC.

In its sample, this clonotype was seen many times. CDR3 residues: CSARDQRGYGYTF. CDR3 coding DNA: TGCAGTGCTAGAGATCAAAGGGGCTATGGCTACACCTTC. The rearrangement joins TRBV20-1 to TRBJ1-2, with D tentatively TRBD1 (5 bases). The CDR3 is 13 residues long. V was pared by 0 bases and J by 4 bases, with 9 bases between. Germline lookup yields CDR1 DFQATT and CDR2 SNEGSKA (reference sequence).

In its sample, this clonotype was seen many times. CDR3 sequence: CASSFTGTKYLEAFF. Here the CDR3 DNA reads TGTGCCAGCAGCTTTACCGGGACCAAATACCTTGAAGCTTTCTTT. The chain carries TRBV11-2 and TRBJ1-1; tentative D call: TRBD1 (5 bases). V was trimmed by 3 bases and J by 7 bases, leaving 18 bases between them. The germline CDR1 and CDR2 sequences are SGHAT and FQNNGV. The CDR3 spans 15 residues.

This clonotype has just a few counts. The chain combines TRBV5-1 with TRBJ2-1, with 13 bases aligning to TRBD2. From germline, CDR1 is SGHRS and CDR2 YFSETQ. With 4 bases clipped from V and 9 bases from J, the junction kept 19 bases outside the gene matches. The CDR3 covers 19 residues. In nucleotides, the CDR3 is TGCGCCAGCAGCCCCAGCCCGGCAGGGACTAGCGGGATGAGCGGTGAGCAGTTCTTC. Translation gives CASSPSPAGTSGMSGEQFF.

There are many counts of this clonotype. The CDR3 nucleotides read TGTGCCAGCAGCTTTGGGACTAGCGGGATTTTCTCAGATACGCAGTATTTT. This encodes CASSFGTSGIFSDTQYF. The chain links TRBV11-2 to TRBJ2-3; 13 nucleotides line up with TRBD2. This CDR3 has 17 residues. The trim removed 3 bases at V and 4 bases at J, leaving 7 bases unmatched. CDR1 is SGHAT and CDR2 is FQNNGV in the germline V gene. Combining the CDR3 with reference TRBV11-2 and TRBJ2-3 gives the whole variable domain EAGVAQSPRYKIIEKRQSVAFWCNPISGHATLYWYQQILGQGPKLLIQFQNNGVVDDSQLPKDRFSAERLKGVDSTLKIQPAKLEDSAVYLCASSFGTSGIFSDTQYFGPGTRLTVL.

This clonotype showed up many times. The chain links TRBV2 to TRBJ2-5, with 7 bases matching TRBD2. The CDR3 runs to 14 residues. Looked up from germline, CDR1 is SNHLY and CDR2 is FYNNEI. With 7 bases clipped from V and 3 bases from J, the junction kept 8 bases outside the gene matches. This CDR3 reads CASKKGEGKETQYF. The CDR3 nucleotides are TGTGCCAGCAAGAAAGGGGAGGGGAAAGAGACCCAGTACTTC. Together with reference TRBV2 and TRBJ2-5, the CDR3 gives the full variable domain: EPEVTQTPSHQVTQMGQEVILRCVPISNHLYFYWYRQILGQKVEFLVSFYNNEISEKSEIFDDQFSVERPDGSNFTLKIRSTKLEDSAMYFCASKKGEGKETQYFGPGTRLLVL.

This clonotype was counted many times. The V gene is TRBV29-1, the J gene TRBJ1-2; D is ambiguous. CDR3 size: 15 residues. Trimming cost V 1 base and J 4 bases, with 16 bases left between them. The germline gives CDR1 SQVTM, CDR2 ANQGSEA. CDR3 loop: CSVEGTVDWGYGYTF. The CDR3 DNA follows: TGCAGCGTTGAAGGGACGGTCGATTGGGGCTATGGCTACACCTTC.

This clonotype has more than one count but fewer than ten. The chain couples TRBV6-1 to TRBJ2-3; 7 bases are shared with TRBD2. Germline CDR1 is MNHNS and CDR2 is SASEGT. The V gene end was trimmed by 3 bases and the J gene end by 2 bases; junction bases not matched to a gene: 5. The CDR3 has 15 amino acids. CDR3: CASSEVGGPTDTQYF. Written as DNA, the CDR3 is TGTGCCAGCAGTGAGGTGGGAGGGCCCACAGATACGCAGTATTTT.

The V and J genes are TRBV29-1 and TRBJ2-7; the D is unclear. This CDR3 has 12 residues. In germline, CDR1 is SQVTM, CDR2 ANQGSEA. V lost 3 bases and J 6 bases, leaving 12 bases between the germline ends. The CDR3 spells CSVDPGGSEQYF. The CDR3 DNA reads TGCAGCGTTGATCCCGGCGGCTCCGAGCAGTACTTC.

This rearrangement joins TRBV7-3 to TRBJ2-2; TRBD1 matches at 7 bases. Losses at the gene ends were 2 bases for V and 1 base for J; bases not matched to a gene: 7. The CDR3 totals 17 residues. Per the germline V gene, CDR1 is SGHTA and CDR2 is FQGTGA. CDR3: CASSLGPQGVNTGELFF. The CDR3 region has the DNA TGTGCCAGCAGCTTAGGGCCCCAGGGGGTGAACACCGGGGAGCTGTTTTTT.

This clonotype was observed many times. This sequence joins TRBV30 and TRBJ2-7; possible D gene TRBD2, 6 bases. V was pared by 0 bases and J by 0 bases, with 9 bases between. Germline V gene data show CDR1 as GTSNPN and CDR2 as SVGIG (reference sequence). This CDR3 comprises 14 residues. For the CDR3, the DNA is TGTGCCTGGAGTGTAGGAGGGAGCTCCTACGAGCAGTACTTC. Residues: CAWSVGGSSYEQYF.

This clonotype was counted a few times. The chain combines TRBV10-1 with TRBJ2-3, with 8 bases that match TRBD2. V shed 0 bases, J shed 5 bases, and the junction held 7 bases outside the gene matches. This CDR3 has 16 residues. CDR1 and CDR2 from the germline V gene are WNHNN and SYGVQD (reference sequence). CDR3 sequence reads: CASSESGAGERDTQYF. The CDR3 DNA follows: TGCGCCAGCAGTGAGTCGGGAGCGGGAGAAAGAGATACGCAGTATTTT.